The next 5 T cell receptor beta chains were all read from a single sample in a study of CD4 and CD8 cells across lung adenocarcinoma regions. TCRdb independently ran MiXCR on the PCR reads; one entry per CDR3 protein. Of about 6,800 distinct CDR3 sequences in the sample, about 54% were seen once. The source material was CD8+ T cells from the center of a lung tumor. The receptor source for this set is a male donor with lung adenocarcinoma. The CD4 and CD8 labels of this study may be unreliable.

The rearrangement links TRBV6-5 to TRBJ2-1; 7 bases match TRBD1. The end of the DNA fits TRBJ2-7 better, so the J call may be wrong. The CDR3 has 15 amino acids. Per the germline V gene, CDR1 is MNHEY and CDR2 is SVGAGI. The CDR3 spells CASSYSGDSSYEQYF. Here the CDR3 DNA reads TGTGCCAGCAGTTACTCGGGGGACAGCTCCTACGAGCAGTACTTC.

In DNA, the CDR3 is TGTGCCAGCAGTGACGGCAACCGCTACAATGAGCAGTTCTTC. Protein product: CASSDGNRYNEQFF. The rearrangement joins TRBV6-4 to TRBJ2-1; no reliable D call. The V gene's germline CDR1 is MRHNA and CDR2 SNTAGT. V was shortened by 2 bases and J by 3 bases, with 8 bases between the two germline ends. CDR3 length equals 14 residues.

Notes on this clonotype: The final CDR3 position lacks the conserved phenylalanine or tryptophan, pointing to a likely read error. It is unclear where the CDR3 begins or ends on the DNA, so no DNA is shown, and the CDR3 is as TCRdb lists it. The rearrangement links TRBV6-1 to TRBJ2-5; the D call TRBD1 from the table was never checked on the DNA. The germline V gene encodes CDR1 MNHNS and CDR2 SASEGT. The CDR3 is 15 residues long, counting both termini. CDR3 protein: CASSPSGGAQKTQFS.

This rearrangement joins TRBV12-3 or TRBV12-4 to TRBJ2-1; 10 nucleotides agree with TRBD2. With 0 bases clipped from V and 9 bases from J, the junction kept 8 bases outside the gene matches. CDR3 length equals 16 residues. Written as DNA, the CDR3 is TGTGCCAGCAGTTTAGCTCAAGCGGGAGGGCATCGTGAGCAGTTCTTC. Protein: CASSLAQAGGHREQFF.

The chain couples TRBV6-1 to TRBJ1-2; 8 nucleotides agree with TRBD1. V was pared by 6 bases and J by 5 bases, with 14 bases of the junction left unmatched. Germline V CDR1 and CDR2: MNHNS, SASEGT. This CDR3 spans 16 amino acids. CDR3 in DNA: TGTGCCAGCAGCCTACGACAGGGGTTGAGGGGATATGGCTACACCTTC. Translation gives CASSLRQGLRGYGYTF.